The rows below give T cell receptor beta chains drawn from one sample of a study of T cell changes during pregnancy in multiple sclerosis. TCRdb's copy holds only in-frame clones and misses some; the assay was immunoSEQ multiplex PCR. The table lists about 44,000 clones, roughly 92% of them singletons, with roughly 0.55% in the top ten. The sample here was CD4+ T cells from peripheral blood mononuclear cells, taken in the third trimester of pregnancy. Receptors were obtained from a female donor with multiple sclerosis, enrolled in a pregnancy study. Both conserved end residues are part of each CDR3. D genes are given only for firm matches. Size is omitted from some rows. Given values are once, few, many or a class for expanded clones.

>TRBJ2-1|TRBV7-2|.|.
CASSLGPGVVRNEQFF
TGTGCCAGCAGCTTAGGGCCAGGCGTCGTTAGGAATGAGCAGTTCTTC
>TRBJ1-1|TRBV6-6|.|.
CASSSKPGGGTEAFF
TGTGCCAGCAGTTCAAAGCCCGGGGGGGGCACTGAAGCTTTCTTT
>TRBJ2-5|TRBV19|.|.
CASSSGAEQETQYF
TGTGCCAGTAGTAGCGGGGCAGAACAAGAGACCCAGTACTTC
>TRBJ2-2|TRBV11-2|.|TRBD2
CASSSRTSGRGPGELFF
TGTGCCAGCAGCTCCCGGACTAGCGGGAGGGGCCCCGGGGAGCTGTTTTTT
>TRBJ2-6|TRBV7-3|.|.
CASSLTKARGKSNVLTF
TGTGCCAGCAGCTTAACGAAGGCCAGGGGAAAGTCCAACGTCCTGACTTTC
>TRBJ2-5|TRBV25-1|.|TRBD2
CASSDFLGPLAGAQYF
TGTGCCAGCAGTGATTTTCTAGGACCACTGGCGGGGGCCCAGTACTTC
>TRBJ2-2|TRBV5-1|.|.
CASSLSGGLFSAGELFF
TGCGCCAGCAGCCTGTCAGGAGGGCTGTTTAGCGCCGGGGAGCTGTTTTTT
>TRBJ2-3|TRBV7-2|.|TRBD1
CASSLGTGNTDTQYF
TGTGCCAGCAGCTTAGGGACAGGTAACACAGATACGCAGTATTTT
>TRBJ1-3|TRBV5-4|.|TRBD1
CASSIRQGDTIYF
TGTGCCAGCAGCATCCGACAGGGAGACACCATATATTTT
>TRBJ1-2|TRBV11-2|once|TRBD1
CASRTETGAGYTF
TGTGCCAGCAGGACCGAGACAGGGGCTGGCTACACCTTC
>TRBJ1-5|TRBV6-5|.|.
CASRTGHSNQPQHF
TGTGCCAGCAGGACGGGTCATAGCAATCAGCCCCAGCATTTT
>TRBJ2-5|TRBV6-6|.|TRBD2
CASRGPGREKGETQYF
TGTGCCAGCAGAGGACCCGGGCGGGAGAAGGGGGAGACCCAGTACTTC
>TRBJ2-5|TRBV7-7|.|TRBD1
CASSSGQGVSTETQYF
TGTGCTAGCAGCTCGGGACAGGGGGTCTCAACGGAGACCCAGTACTTC
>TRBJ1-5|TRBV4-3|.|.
CASSQFTGEDQPQHF
TGCGCCAGCAGCCAGTTTACGGGGGAGGATCAGCCCCAGCATTTT
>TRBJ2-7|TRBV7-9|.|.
CASSFDFEEQYF
TGTGCCAGCAGCTTCGATTTCGAGGAGCAGTACTTC
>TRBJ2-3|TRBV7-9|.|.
CASSLASGGADTQYF
TGTGCCAGCAGCTTAGCGTCTGGGGGCGCAGATACGCAGTATTTT
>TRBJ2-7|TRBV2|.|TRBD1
CASARDRVYEQYF
TGTGCCAGCGCTCGGGACAGGGTATACGAGCAGTACTTC
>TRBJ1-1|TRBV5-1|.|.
CASSLLGPMNTEAFF
TGCGCCAGCAGCTTGCTAGGCCCAATGAACACTGAAGCTTTCTTT
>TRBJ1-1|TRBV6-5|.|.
CASSYRTENTEAFF
TGTGCCAGCAGTTACAGGACAGAGAACACTGAAGCTTTCTTT
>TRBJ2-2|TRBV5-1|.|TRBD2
CASSEGLAATGELFF
TGCGCCAGCAGCGAGGGACTAGCGGCCACCGGGGAGCTGTTTTTT
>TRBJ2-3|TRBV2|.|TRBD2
CASSLAGLTDTQYF
TGTGCCAGCAGTCTAGCGGGGCTCACAGATACGCAGTATTTT
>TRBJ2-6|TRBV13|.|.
CASSWRQHYSGANVLTF
TGTGCCAGCAGCTGGAGGCAGCACTACTCTGGGGCCAACGTCCTGACTTTC
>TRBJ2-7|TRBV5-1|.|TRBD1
CASSLGQGAHEQYF
TGCGCCAGCAGCTTGGGACAGGGGGCCCACGAGCAGTACTTC
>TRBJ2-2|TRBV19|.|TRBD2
CASSVTSGANTGELFF
TGTGCCAGTAGTGTGACTAGCGGGGCGAACACCGGGGAGCTGTTTTTT
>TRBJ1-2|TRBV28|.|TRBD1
CASIMEGAVQADGYTF
TGTGCCAGCATTATGGAGGGGGCGGTCCAAGCGGATGGCTACACCTTC
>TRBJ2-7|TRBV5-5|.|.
CASSPVGPSYEQYF
TGTGCCAGCAGCCCCGTGGGGCCCTCCTACGAGCAGTACTTC
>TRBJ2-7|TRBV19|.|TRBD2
CATSTAGGPSYEQYF
TGTGCCACCTCGACCGCGGGAGGGCCAAGCTACGAGCAGTACTTC
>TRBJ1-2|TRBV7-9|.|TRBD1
CASSLRTGVYTF
TGTGCCAGCAGCTTAAGGACAGGGGTCTACACCTTC
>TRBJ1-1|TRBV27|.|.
CASSPLIPRGTEAFF
TGTGCCAGCAGTCCCCTTATACCGCGGGGCACTGAAGCTTTCTTT